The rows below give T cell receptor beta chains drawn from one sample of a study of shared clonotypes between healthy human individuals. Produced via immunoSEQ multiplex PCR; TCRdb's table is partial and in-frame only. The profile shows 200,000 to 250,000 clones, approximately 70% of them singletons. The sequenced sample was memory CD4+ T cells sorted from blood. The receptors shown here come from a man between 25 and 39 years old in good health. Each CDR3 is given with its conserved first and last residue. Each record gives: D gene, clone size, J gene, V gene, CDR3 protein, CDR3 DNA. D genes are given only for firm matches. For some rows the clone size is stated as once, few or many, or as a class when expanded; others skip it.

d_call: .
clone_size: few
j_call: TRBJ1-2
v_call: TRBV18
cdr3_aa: CASSPSGVPGYTF
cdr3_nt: TGTGCCAGCTCACCATCCGGAGTACCTGGCTACACCTTC

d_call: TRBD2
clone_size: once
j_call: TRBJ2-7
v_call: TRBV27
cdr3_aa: CASLTTTSGAYEQYF
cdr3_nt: TGTGCCAGCCTTACCACGACTAGCGGTGCCTACGAGCAGTACTTC

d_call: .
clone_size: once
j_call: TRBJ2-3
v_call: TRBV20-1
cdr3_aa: CSATSGRTQYF
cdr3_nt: TGCAGTGCTACTTCTGGGCGTACGCAGTATTTT

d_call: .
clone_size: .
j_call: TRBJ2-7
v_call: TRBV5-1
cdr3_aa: CASSEDNAEQYF
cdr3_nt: TGCGCCAGCAGCGAGGACAACGCAGAGCAGTACTTC

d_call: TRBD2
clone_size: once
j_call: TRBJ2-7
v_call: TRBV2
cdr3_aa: CASSLASGPPDEQYF
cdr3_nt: TGTGCCAGCAGTTTAGCTAGCGGTCCTCCGGACGAGCAGTACTTC

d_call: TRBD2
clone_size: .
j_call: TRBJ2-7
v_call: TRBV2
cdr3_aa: CASSLPGLAYEQYF
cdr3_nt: TGTGCCAGCAGTTTACCGGGACTAGCTTACGAGCAGTACTTC

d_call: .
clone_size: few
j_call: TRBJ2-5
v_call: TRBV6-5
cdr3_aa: CASSYTGTRTQYF
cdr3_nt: TGTGCCAGCAGTTATACGGGCACACGGACCCAGTACTTC

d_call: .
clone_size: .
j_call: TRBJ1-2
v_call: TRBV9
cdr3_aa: CASSPRTGPTDRYTF
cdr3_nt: TGTGCCAGCAGCCCACGAACCGGGCCCACGGATCGCTACACCTTC

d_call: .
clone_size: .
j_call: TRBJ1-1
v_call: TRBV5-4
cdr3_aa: CASSLAYANTEAFF
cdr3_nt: TGTGCCAGCAGCTTGGCGTACGCGAACACTGAAGCTTTCTTT

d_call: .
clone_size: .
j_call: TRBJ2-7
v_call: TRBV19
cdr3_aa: CASSNRPGLDEQYF
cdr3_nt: TGTGCCAGTAGTAATCGGCCGGGTCTCGACGAGCAGTACTTC

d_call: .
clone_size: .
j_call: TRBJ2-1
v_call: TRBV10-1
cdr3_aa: CASSHDYNEQFF
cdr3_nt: TGCGCCAGCAGCCATGACTACAATGAGCAGTTCTTC

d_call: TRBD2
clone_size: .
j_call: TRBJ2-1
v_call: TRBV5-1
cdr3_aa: CASSFLAGDNEQFF
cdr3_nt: TGCGCCAGCAGCTTCCTAGCGGGAGACAATGAGCAGTTCTTC

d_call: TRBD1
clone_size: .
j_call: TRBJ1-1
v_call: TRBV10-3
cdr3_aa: CAISESGGGGGANTEAFF
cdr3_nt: TGTGCCATCAGTGAGTCAGGAGGGGGCGGTGGGGCGAACACTGAAGCTTTCTTT

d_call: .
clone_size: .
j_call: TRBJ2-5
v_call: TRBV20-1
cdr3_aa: CSARKEETQYF
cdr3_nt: TGCAGTGCTAGGAAGGAAGAGACCCAGTACTTC

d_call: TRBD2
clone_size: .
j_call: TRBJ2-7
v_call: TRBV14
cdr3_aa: CASSPQREPGYEQYF
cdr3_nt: TGTGCCAGCAGCCCCCAGCGGGAGCCTGGCTACGAGCAGTACTTC

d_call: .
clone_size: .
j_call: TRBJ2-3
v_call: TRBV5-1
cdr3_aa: CASSLGPRSPTDTQYF
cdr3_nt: TGCGCCAGCAGCTTGGGGCCCCGATCCCCCACAGATACGCAGTATTTT

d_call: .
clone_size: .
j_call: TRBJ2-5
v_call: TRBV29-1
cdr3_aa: CSVTGSAETQYF
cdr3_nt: TGCAGCGTCACCGGGTCGGCGGAGACCCAGTACTTC

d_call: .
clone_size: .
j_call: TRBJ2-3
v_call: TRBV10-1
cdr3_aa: CASSDGGTDTQYF
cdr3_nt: TGCGCCAGCAGTGATGGAGGCACAGATACGCAGTATTTT

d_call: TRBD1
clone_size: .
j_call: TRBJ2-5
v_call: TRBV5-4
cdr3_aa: CASSTGQGGETQYF
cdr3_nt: TGTGCCAGCAGCACGGGACAGGGAGGAGAGACCCAGTACTTC

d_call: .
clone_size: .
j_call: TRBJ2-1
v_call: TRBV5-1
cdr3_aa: CASSARDLSSEQFF
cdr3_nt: TGCGCCAGCAGCGCCAGGGACTTGTCTTCTGAGCAGTTCTTC

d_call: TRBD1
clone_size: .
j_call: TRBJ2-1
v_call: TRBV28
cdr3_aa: CASSLRGQGYNEQFF
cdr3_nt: TGTGCCAGCAGTTTACGAGGACAGGGGTACAATGAGCAGTTCTTC

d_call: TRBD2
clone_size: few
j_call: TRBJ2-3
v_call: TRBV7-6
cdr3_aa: CASSLAGGSGRSDTQYF
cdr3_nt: TGTGCCAGCAGCTTAGCAGGGGGTAGCGGGAGATCAGATACGCAGTATTTT

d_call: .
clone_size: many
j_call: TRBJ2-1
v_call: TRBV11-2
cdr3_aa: CASSPGNEQFF
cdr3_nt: TGTGCCAGCAGCCCGGGCAATGAGCAGTTCTTC

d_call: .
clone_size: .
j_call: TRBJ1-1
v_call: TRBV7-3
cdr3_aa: CASSLIAGGRAFF
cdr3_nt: TGTGCCAGCAGCTTAATTGCGGGGGGACGCGCTTTCTTT

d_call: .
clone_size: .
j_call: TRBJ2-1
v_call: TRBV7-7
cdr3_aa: CASSLGPYNEQFF
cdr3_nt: TGTGCCAGCAGCTTAGGACCATACAATGAGCAGTTCTTC

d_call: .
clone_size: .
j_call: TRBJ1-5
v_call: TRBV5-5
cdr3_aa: CASSPTGSNQPQHF
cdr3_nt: TGTGCCAGCAGCCCGACAGGTAGCAATCAGCCCCAGCATTTT

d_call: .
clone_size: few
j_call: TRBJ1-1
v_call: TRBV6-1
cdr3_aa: CASSQGRVNTEAFF
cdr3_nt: TGTGCCAGCAGTCAGGGGAGAGTGAACACTGAAGCTTTCTTT

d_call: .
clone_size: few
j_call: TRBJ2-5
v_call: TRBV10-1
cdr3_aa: CASSELGQETQYF
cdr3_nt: TGCGCCAGCAGTGAGTTGGGCCAAGAGACCCAGTACTTC

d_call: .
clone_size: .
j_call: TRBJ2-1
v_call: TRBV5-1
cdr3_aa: CASSPETPGRYNEQFF
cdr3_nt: TGCGCCAGCAGCCCGGAAACCCCGGGACGGTACAATGAGCAGTTCTTC

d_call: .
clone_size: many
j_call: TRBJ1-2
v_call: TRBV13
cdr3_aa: CASSLKLGGTTTVGYTF
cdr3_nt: TGTGCCAGCAGCCTGAAACTAGGTGGTACTACGACTGTTGGCTACACCTTC

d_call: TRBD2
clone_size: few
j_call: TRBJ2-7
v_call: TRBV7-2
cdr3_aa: CASSLSGGGYEQYF
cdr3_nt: TGTGCCAGCAGCTTAAGTGGGGGGGGTTACGAGCAGTACTTC

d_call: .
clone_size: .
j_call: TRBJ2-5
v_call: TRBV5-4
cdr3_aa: CASSLGQYQETQYF
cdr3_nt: TGTGCCAGCAGCTTGGGACAGTACCAAGAGACCCAGTACTTC

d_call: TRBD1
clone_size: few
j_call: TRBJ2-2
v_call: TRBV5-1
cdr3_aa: CASSLDRGDTGELFF
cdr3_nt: TGCGCCAGCAGCTTGGACAGGGGGGACACCGGGGAGCTGTTTTTT

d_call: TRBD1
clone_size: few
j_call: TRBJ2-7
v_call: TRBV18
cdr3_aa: CASSPSGTGLPYEQYF
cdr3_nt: TGTGCCAGCTCACCTTCCGGGACAGGACTACCCTACGAGCAGTACTTC

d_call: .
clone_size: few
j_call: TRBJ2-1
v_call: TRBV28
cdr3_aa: CASSLARNEQFF
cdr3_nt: TGTGCCAGCAGTCTAGCCCGAAATGAGCAGTTCTTC

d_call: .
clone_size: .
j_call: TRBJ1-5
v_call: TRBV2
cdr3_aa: CASRGNSNQPQHF
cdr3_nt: TGTGCCAGCAGGGGTAATAGCAATCAGCCCCAGCATTTT

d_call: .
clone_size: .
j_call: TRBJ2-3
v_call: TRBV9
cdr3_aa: CASSVDSFTDTQYF
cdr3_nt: TGTGCCAGCAGCGTCGACAGCTTCACAGATACGCAGTATTTT

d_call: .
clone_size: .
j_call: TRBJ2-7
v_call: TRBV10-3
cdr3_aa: CAISESGGRAGYEQYF
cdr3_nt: TGTGCCATCAGTGAGTCAGGGGGGAGGGCTGGCTACGAGCAGTACTTC

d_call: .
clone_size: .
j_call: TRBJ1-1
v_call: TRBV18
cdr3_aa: CASSYGSGGEAFF
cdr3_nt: TGTGCCAGCTCATATGGTTCGGGGGGCGAAGCTTTCTTT

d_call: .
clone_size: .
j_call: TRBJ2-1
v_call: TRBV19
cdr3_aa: CASSIWDWASRTDEQFF
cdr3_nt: TGTGCCAGTAGTATATGGGATTGGGCTAGCCGGACGGATGAGCAGTTCTTC

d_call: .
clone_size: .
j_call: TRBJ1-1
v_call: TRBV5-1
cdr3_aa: CASSPEGSRAFF
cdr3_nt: TGCGCCAGCAGCCCCGAGGGGTCTAGAGCTTTCTTT

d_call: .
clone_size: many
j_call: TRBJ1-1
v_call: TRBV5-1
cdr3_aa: CASSEQGSQMNTEAFF
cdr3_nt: TGCGCCAGCAGCGAACAGGGATCTCAAATGAACACTGAAGCTTTCTTT

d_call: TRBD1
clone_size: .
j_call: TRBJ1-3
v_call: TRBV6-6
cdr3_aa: CASRQDRGLSGNTIYF
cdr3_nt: TGTGCCAGCAGACAGGACAGGGGGCTATCTGGAAACACCATATATTTT

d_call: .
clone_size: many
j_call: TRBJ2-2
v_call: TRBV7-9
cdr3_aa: CASSLSGGGELFF
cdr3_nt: TGTGCCAGCAGCTTATCCGGTGGCGGGGAGCTGTTTTTT

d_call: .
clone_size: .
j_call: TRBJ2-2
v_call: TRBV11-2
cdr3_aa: CASSLGRSGELFF
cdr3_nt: TGTGCCAGCAGCTTAGGAAGAAGCGGGGAGCTGTTTTTT

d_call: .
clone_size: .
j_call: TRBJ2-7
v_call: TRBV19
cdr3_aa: CASRMTGGQGEQYF
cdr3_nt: TGTGCCAGTAGGATGACAGGTGGGCAAGGGGAGCAGTACTTC

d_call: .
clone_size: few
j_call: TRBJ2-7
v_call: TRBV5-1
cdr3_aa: CASSRGDGSYEQYF
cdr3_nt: TGCGCCAGCAGCAGAGGGGACGGATCCTACGAGCAGTACTTC

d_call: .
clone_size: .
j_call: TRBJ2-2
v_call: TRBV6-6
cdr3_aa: CASSYSNLMNTGELFF
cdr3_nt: TGTGCCAGCAGTTACTCAAACCTGATGAACACCGGGGAGCTGTTTTTT

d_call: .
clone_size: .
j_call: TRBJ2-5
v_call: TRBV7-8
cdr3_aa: CASSRGISQETQYF
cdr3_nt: TGTGCCAGCAGCCGCGGTATCTCACAAGAGACCCAGTACTTC

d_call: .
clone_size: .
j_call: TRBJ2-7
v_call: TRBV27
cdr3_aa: CASSLQAGANEQYF
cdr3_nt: TGTGCCAGCAGTTTACAGGCGGGGGCGAACGAGCAGTACTTC

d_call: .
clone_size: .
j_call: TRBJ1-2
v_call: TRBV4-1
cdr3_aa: CASSHPLTGYNYGYTF
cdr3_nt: TGCGCCAGCAGCCATCCTCTGACAGGCTATAACTATGGCTACACCTTC

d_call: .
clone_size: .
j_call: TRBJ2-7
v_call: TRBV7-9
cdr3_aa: CASSLPDSYEQYF
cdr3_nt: TGTGCCAGCAGCTTACCTGACAGTTACGAGCAGTACTTC

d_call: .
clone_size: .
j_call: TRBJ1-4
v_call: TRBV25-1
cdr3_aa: CASTHPGDVEKLFF
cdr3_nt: TGTGCCAGCACCCATCCTGGGGACGTTGAAAAACTGTTTTTT

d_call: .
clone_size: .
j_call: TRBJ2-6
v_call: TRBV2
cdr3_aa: CASTTATTQGANVLTF
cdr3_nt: TGTGCCAGCACTACGGCAACGACCCAAGGGGCCAACGTCCTGACTTTC

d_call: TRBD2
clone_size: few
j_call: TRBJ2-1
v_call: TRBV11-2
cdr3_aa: CASSLVGVAAGVANEQFF
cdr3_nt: TGTGCCAGCAGCTTAGTGGGGGTTGCAGCGGGAGTTGCGAATGAGCAGTTCTTC

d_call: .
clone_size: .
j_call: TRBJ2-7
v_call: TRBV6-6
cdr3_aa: CASGTRSYEQYF
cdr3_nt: TGTGCCAGCGGGACACGGTCCTACGAGCAGTACTTC

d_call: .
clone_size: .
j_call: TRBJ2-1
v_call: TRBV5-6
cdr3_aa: CASTRASEQFF
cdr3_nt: TGTGCCAGCACCCGGGCGAGTGAGCAGTTCTTC

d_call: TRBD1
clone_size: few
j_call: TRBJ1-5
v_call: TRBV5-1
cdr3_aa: CASSAGQGANQPQHF
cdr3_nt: TGCGCCAGCAGCGCCGGACAGGGGGCAAATCAGCCCCAGCATTTT